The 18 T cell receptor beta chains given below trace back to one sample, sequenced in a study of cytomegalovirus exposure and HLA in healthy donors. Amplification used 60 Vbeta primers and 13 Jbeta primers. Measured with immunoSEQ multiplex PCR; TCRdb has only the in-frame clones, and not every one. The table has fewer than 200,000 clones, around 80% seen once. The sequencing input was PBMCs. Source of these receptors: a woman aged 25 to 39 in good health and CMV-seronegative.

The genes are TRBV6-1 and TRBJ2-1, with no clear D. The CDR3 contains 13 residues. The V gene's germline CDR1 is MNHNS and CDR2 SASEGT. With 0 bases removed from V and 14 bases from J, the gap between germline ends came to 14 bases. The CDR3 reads CASSEARQRNEFF. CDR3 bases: TGTGCCAGCAGTGAAGCAAGGCAGCGCAACGAGTTCTTC.

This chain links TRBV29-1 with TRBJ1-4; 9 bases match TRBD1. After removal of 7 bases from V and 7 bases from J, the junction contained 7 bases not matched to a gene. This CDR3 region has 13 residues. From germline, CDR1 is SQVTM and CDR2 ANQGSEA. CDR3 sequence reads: CSAETGGVEKLFF. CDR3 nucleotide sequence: TGCAGCGCTGAGACAGGGGGTGTTGAAAAACTGTTTTTT.

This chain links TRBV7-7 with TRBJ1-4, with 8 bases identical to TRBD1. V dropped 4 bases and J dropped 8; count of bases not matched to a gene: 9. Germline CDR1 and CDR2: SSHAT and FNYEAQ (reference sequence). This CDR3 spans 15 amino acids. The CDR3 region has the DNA TGTGCCAGCAGCTATGGTCCAGGGGGCTTAGAAAAACTGTTTTTT. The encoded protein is CASSYGPGGLEKLFF.

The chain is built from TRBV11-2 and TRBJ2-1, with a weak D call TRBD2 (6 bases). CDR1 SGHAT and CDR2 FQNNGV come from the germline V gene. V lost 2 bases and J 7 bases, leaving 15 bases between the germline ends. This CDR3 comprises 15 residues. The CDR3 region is CASSLSLATGNEQFF. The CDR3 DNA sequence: TGTGCCAGCAGCTTAAGTCTAGCGACGGGGAATGAGCAGTTCTTC.

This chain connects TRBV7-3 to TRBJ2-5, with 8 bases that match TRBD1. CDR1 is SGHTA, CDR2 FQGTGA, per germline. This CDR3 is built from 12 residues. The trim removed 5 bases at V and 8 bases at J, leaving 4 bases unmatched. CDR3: CASSAAGGTQYF. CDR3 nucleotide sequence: TGTGCCAGCAGCGCCGCAGGGGGCACCCAGTACTTC.

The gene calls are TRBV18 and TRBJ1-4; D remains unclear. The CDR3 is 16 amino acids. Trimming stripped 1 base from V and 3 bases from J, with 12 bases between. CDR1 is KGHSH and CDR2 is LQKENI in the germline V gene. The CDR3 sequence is CASSPLPLAANEKLFF. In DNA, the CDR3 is TGTGCCAGCTCACCACTCCCCCTGGCTGCTAATGAAAAACTGTTTTTT.

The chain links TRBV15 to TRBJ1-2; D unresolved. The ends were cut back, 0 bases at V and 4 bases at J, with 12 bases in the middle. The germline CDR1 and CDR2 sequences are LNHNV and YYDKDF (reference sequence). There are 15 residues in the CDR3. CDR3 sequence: CATSREGTVLYGYTF. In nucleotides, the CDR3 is TGTGCCACCAGCAGAGAGGGCACTGTCCTCTATGGCTACACCTTC.

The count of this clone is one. The CDR3 sequence is CASSYLTGGNYGYTF. DNA of the CDR3: TGTGCCAGCAGTTACTTGACAGGGGGTAACTATGGCTACACCTTC. This chain connects TRBV6-5 to TRBJ1-2; TRBD1 matches at 9 bases. The CDR3 loop spans 15 amino acids. With 1 base clipped from V and 1 base from J, the junction kept 1 base outside the gene matches. Germline CDR1 and CDR2: MNHEY and SVGAGI.

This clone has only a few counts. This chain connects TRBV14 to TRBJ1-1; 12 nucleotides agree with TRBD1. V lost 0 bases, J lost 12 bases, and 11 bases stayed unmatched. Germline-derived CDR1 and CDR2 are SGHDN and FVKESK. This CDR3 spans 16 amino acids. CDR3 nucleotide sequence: TGTGCCAGCAGCCAAGATTTGGGACAGGGGGCGCCGACTACTTTCTTT. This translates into CASSQDLGQGAPTTFF.

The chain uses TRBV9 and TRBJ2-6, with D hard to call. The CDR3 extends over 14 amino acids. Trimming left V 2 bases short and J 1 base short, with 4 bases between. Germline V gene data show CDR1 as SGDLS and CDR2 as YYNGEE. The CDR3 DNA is TGTGCCAGCAGCGTCGGGTCTGGGGCCAACGTCCTGACTTTC. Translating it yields CASSVGSGANVLTF.

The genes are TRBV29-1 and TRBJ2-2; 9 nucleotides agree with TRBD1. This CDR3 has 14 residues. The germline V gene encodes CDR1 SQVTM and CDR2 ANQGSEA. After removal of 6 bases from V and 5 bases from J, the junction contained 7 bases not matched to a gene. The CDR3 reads CSVADGTGTGELFF. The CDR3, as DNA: TGCAGCGTAGCTGATGGGACAGGGACCGGGGAGCTGTTTTTT.

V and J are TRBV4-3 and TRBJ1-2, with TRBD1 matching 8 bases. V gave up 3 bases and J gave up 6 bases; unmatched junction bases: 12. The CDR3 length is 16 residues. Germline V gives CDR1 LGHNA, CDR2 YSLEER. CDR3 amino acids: CASSQLNRDRIDGYTF. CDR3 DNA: TGCGCCAGCAGCCAGCTGAACCGGGACAGGATCGATGGCTACACCTTC.

The CDR3 region is CASSELGQGEADTQYF. In DNA form, the CDR3 reads TGTGCCAGCAGTGAACTGGGACAAGGTGAAGCAGATACGCAGTATTTT. V gene TRBV2 combines with J gene TRBJ2-3, with D maybe TRBD1 (6 bases). Germline V CDR1 and CDR2: SNHLY, FYNNEI. V lost 2 bases to trimming and J lost 4 bases, with 16 bases between them. CDR3 length: 16 residues.

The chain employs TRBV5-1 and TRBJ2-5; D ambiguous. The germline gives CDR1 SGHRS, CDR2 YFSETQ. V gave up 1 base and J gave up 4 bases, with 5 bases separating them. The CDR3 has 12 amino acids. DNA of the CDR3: TGCGCCAGCAGCTTGCCTCGAGAGACCCAGTACTTC. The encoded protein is CASSLPRETQYF.

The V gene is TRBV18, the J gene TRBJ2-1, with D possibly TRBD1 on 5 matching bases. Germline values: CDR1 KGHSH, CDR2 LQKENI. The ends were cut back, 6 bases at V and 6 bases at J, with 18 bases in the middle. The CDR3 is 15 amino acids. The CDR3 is CASSSVRGYFNEQFF. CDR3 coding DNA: TGTGCCAGCTCCTCTGTAAGGGGTTACTTCAATGAGCAGTTCTTC.

The CDR3 sequence is CASSQEGGQPQHF. In nucleotides, the CDR3 is TGCGCCAGCAGCCAAGAGGGGGGTCAGCCCCAGCATTTT. The chain links TRBV4-1 to TRBJ1-5; weak D call: TRBD1 (5 bases). The CDR3 is 13 amino acids. CDR1 is MGHRA and CDR2 is YSYEKL in the germline V gene. With 0 bases removed from V and 6 bases from J, the gap between germline ends came to 6 bases.

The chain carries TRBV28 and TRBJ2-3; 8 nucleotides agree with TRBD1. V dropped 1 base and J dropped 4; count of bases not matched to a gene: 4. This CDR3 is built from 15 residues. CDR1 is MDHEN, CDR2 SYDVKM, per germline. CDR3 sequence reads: CASSLYDRGADTQYF. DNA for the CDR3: TGTGCCAGCAGTTTATACGACAGGGGAGCAGATACGCAGTATTTT. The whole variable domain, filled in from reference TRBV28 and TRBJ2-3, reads DVKVTQSSRYLVKRTGEKVFLECVQDMDHENMFWYRQDPGLGLRLIYFSYDVKMKEKGDIPEGYSVSREKKERFSLILESASTNQTSMYLCASSLYDRGADTQYFGPGTRLTVL.

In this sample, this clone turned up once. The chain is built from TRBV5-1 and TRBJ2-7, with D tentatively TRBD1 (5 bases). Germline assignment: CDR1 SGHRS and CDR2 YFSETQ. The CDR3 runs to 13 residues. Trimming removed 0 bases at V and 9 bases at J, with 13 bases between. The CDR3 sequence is CASSLEQGIVQYF. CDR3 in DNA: TGCGCCAGCAGCTTGGAGCAGGGAATAGTGCAGTACTTC. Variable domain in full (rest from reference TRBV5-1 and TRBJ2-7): KAGVTQTPRYLIKTRGQQVTLSCSPISGHRSVSWYQQTPGQGLQFLFEYFSETQRNKGNFPGRFSGRQFSNSRSEMNVSTLELGDSALYLCASSLEQGIVQYFGPGTRLTVT.